The present T cell receptor (beta chain) was sequenced within a study of blood T cell repertoires in COVID-19 (dated by TCRdb to about 2020). Turning to the overall study: Samples covering the acute and convalescent phases of COVID-19 were provided by collaborators in the United States, Italy and Spain. The repertoires were released in a freely available public database intended as a resource for research on the immune response to SARS-CoV-2. Samples were obtained from the ongoing ImmuneRACE study (first 160 participants) and from over a thousand subjects provided by 6 global collaborators. The sample metadata nearly always contained a de-identified subject ID, COVID-19 status, age in years and sex. Deeply sampled blood TCRbeta repertoires from subjects exposed to, actively infected with, or recovered from COVID-19 were included in the dataset. Where available, HLA class I and class II types were taken from metadata supplied by the sample provider and were not determined by assay-based typing. The prospective study material was composed of cDNA or gDNA derived from T cells, B-cell-depleted T cells, or PBMCs. The paper as a whole reports these results and caveats: The quantity of clinical and demographic metadata differed by source and by participant and was supplied without curation.

Collaborating institutions collected whole blood in K2EDTA tubes following their own protocols. Collaborator samples were shipped for TCRbeta analysis as frozen whole blood, isolated PBMCs, or DNA extracted from either sample type. For this clone: Its antigen has not been determined. Per-base qualities were not stored, and no clone one base away is much larger.

TCRbeta CDR3 regions were amplified from genomic DNA using the immunoSEQ Assay, a bias-controlled multiplex PCR. In the paper's pipeline: Within the assay, amplification of reference gene primers was used to estimate how many nucleated cells each sample contained. To quantify the absolute abundance of each unique TCRbeta CDR3 rearrangement, sequence reads were collapsed and filtered. For each sample, productive Simpson clonality was calculated as the square root of Simpson's diversity index over productive rearrangements. Sourced from immuneACCESS, this table was stored by TCRdb with only in-frame sequences that have V and J called. A share of the clones is absent; for the studies checked, an unresolved V gene accounts for under half, and the remainder has no known explanation. V and J calls and clone size are those listed in that table; D and trimming were worked out from the DNA. This sample holds around 200,000 clones; roughly nine tenths were observed only once. The top ten constitute around 1.2% of the sample.

The CDR3, from cysteine to phenylalanine, totals 13 residues. Solely the CDR3 DNA is kept, with 39 bases framed from the first base. V is pared back by 6 bases and J by 1 base, with 10 bases lying between the germline termini. The germline V gene supplies CDR1 SGDLS and CDR2 YYNGEE. Sequencing input: peripheral blood. The chain was built from TRBV9 and TRBJ1-1; the D gene is perhaps TRBD1, on 6 matching bases. The TCR sequence derives from a man between 25 and 39 years old with acute or convalescent COVID-19. The sequenced DNA is TGTGCCAGCAACAGGGCTGGGAACACTGAAGCTTTCTTT. Its translation is CASNRAGNTEAFF.